One and the same sample provided the 24 T cell receptor beta chains below, sequenced in a study of control samples from healthy donors and cancer patients. The repertoire was sequenced with immunoSEQ multiplex PCR; TCRdb's copy has only in-frame clones and lacks some. The profile shows about 77,000 clones, almost 95% of them singletons. Sequencing was performed on blood. These receptors originate from a woman aged 55-69 years in good health.

There are a few counts of this clone. The chain recombines TRBV28 with TRBJ2-5; D call uncertain. Germline CDR1 is MDHEN and CDR2 is SYDVKM. CDR3 size: 14 residues. V lost 6 bases and J 9 bases, leaving 20 bases between the germline ends. CDR3 DNA sequence: TGTGCCAGCAGGATAGCCCGGCCAGACCGGGCCCAGTACTTC. Translation: CASRIARPDRAQYF.

The V call is TRBV10-3, the J call TRBJ2-3, with 8 bases lining up with TRBD1. Germline CDR1 ENHRY, CDR2 SYGVKD. The CDR3 extends over 13 amino acids. After removal of 8 bases from V and 5 bases from J, the junction contained 6 bases not matched to a gene. This CDR3 is CAIRQGAVDTQYF. The DNA of the CDR3 is TGTGCCATCCGCCAGGGGGCCGTAGATACGCAGTATTTT.

The genes are TRBV4-3 and TRBJ1-4; TRBD1 is a possible D gene (6 bases). The CDR3 runs to 18 residues. V was shortened by 0 bases and J by 2 bases, with 16 bases between the two germline ends. Germline values: CDR1 LGHNA, CDR2 YSLEER. The CDR3 DNA reads TGCGCCAGCAGCCAAGATAGCCGGGGGGCGACCACTAATGAAAAACTGTTTTTT. Protein product: CASSQDSRGATTNEKLFF.

Note on this clone: This specimen includes other DNA sequences encoding the same CDR3. This chain joins TRBV28 and TRBJ2-5; D call uncertain. The CDR3 is 11 amino acids. Trimming shortened V by 3 bases and J by 4 bases, and 3 bases separated the two germline ends. From germline, CDR1 is MDHEN and CDR2 SYDVKM. In DNA, the CDR3 is TGTGCCAGCAGTTTTAGAGAGACCCAGTACTTC. It translates to CASSFRETQYF.

The chain carries TRBV5-1 and TRBJ1-1, with D unclear. V lost 3 bases and J lost 0, with 9 bases in between. In germline, CDR1 is SGHRS, CDR2 YFSETQ. The CDR3 runs 14 residues. CDR3 loop: CASSYQTMNTEAFF. In nucleotides, the CDR3 is TGCGCCAGCAGCTACCAGACCATGAACACTGAAGCTTTCTTT.

This clone is a singleton in its sample. The chain has TRBV3-1 (or the pseudogene TRBV3-2) and TRBJ2-7; unclear D gene. Germline V lookup: CDR1 LGHDT, CDR2 YNNKEL (reference sequence). Trimming took 2 bases from V and 5 from J, leaving 16 bases between them. The CDR3 runs to 15 residues. CDR3 protein: CASSQYTLRANEQYF. CDR3 DNA: TGTGCCAGCAGCCAATATACATTAAGAGCTAACGAGCAGTACTTC.

This chain links TRBV10-3 with TRBJ2-7; 10 bases agree with TRBD2. With 5 bases clipped from V and 6 bases from J, the junction kept 10 bases outside the gene matches. This CDR3 is 15 amino acids long. CDR1 ENHRY and CDR2 SYGVKD come from the germline V gene. The CDR3 loop reads CAISKLGLAETEQYF. In DNA, the CDR3 is TGTGCCATCAGTAAACTTGGACTAGCGGAAACCGAGCAGTACTTC.

The chain recombines TRBV20-1 with TRBJ1-2, with 9 bases fitting TRBD1. The germline V gene encodes CDR1 DFQATT and CDR2 SNEGSKA (reference sequence). The length of the CDR3 is 14 residues. Losses at the gene ends were 3 bases for V and 5 bases for J; bases not matched to a gene: 7. The CDR3 DNA sequence: TGCAGTGCTAGTGCGGGACAGGGCAGTTATGGCTACACCTTC. Residues: CSASAGQGSYGYTF.

V usage is TRBV6-4 and J usage is TRBJ1-2; D may be TRBD1 (5 bases). The CDR3 consists of 12 residues. Germline CDR1 MRHNA, CDR2 SNTAGT. V lost 7 bases and J lost 8, with 14 bases in between. CDR3 in amino acids: CASTGTYRGYTF. As DNA, the CDR3 is TGTGCCAGCACCGGGACCTATCGGGGCTACACCTTC.

This chain uses TRBV5-1 with TRBJ2-1, with 10 bases aligning to TRBD2. The germline V gene has CDR1 SGHRS and CDR2 YFSETQ. The CDR3 has 15 amino acids. V was clipped by 1 base and J by 15 bases; unmatched bases: 13. CDR3 bases: TGCGCCAGCAGCTTGTCTCCCGCTAGCGGGAGTCCCGGGTTCTTC. As protein: CASSLSPASGSPGFF.

The CDR3 nucleotides are TGCGCCAGCAGTCCAGGACTAGCGGGGTCCTACAATGAGCAGTTCTTC. This sequence encodes CASSPGLAGSYNEQFF. V gene TRBV5-1 combines with J gene TRBJ2-1; 12 bases fit TRBD2. This CDR3 contains 16 residues. Trimming at V came to 5 bases and at J to 1 base, leaving 4 bases not matched to a gene. CDR1 SGHRS and CDR2 YFSETQ come from the germline V gene.

The gene calls are TRBV10-3 and TRBJ1-5; 10 nucleotides align to TRBD1. The germline V gene encodes CDR1 ENHRY and CDR2 SYGVKD. The length of the CDR3 is 13 residues. Trimming cost V 7 bases and J 8 bases; bases outside gene matches: 5. CDR3 loop: CAINRDRGEPQHF. In DNA form, the CDR3 reads TGTGCCATCAACCGGGACAGGGGAGAGCCCCAGCATTTT.

The chain couples TRBV29-1 to TRBJ2-5; 7 nucleotides match TRBD1. CDR3 length: 12 residues. Germline V gene lookup returns CDR1 SQVTM and CDR2 ANQGSEA. V lost 6 bases and J lost 4; bases outside the gene matches: 5. The CDR3 DNA reads as TGCAGCGTGGACAGACAGGGAGAGACCCAGTACTTC. It is translated as CSVDRQGETQYF.

The chain joins TRBV7-2 to TRBJ2-3, with D uncertain. Germline V CDR1 and CDR2: SGHTA, FQGNSA. V was shortened by 1 base and J by 2 bases, with 10 bases between the two germline ends. The CDR3 consists of 15 residues. The CDR3: CASSLGVGLTDTQYF. The DNA for the CDR3 is TGTGCCAGCAGCTTAGGGGTTGGCCTCACAGATACGCAGTATTTT.

This clone was detected only once. The CDR3 sequence: CASTETVNTEAFF. The CDR3 DNA follows: TGTGCCAGCACCGAGACAGTGAACACTGAAGCTTTCTTT. V usage is TRBV28 and J usage is TRBJ1-1; D might be TRBD1 (5 bases). CDR3 size: 13 residues. With 7 bases removed from V and 0 bases from J, the gap between germline ends came to 9 bases. Germline V CDR1 and CDR2: MDHEN, SYDVKM.

V and J are TRBV24-1 and TRBJ2-2; 9 nucleotides line up with TRBD1. V dropped 3 bases and J dropped 3; count of bases not matched to a gene: 4. CDR1 KGHDR and CDR2 SFDVKD come from the germline V gene. CDR3 length equals 16 residues. This chain's CDR3 is CATSDTGGEYTGELFF. CDR3 bases: TGTGCCACCAGTGATACAGGGGGCGAGTACACCGGGGAGCTGTTTTTT.

The chain combines TRBV5-1 with TRBJ2-3; a possible D gene is TRBD2 (6 bases). CDR3 length equals 15 residues. Germline V gene lookup returns CDR1 SGHRS and CDR2 YFSETQ. The germline V and J ends were trimmed by 2 bases and 0 bases, with 10 bases remaining between them. The CDR3 DNA reads TGCGCCAGCAGCTTCCTAGCGCTCAGCACAGATACGCAGTATTTT. Translated: CASSFLALSTDTQYF. The whole variable domain, filled in from reference TRBV5-1 and TRBJ2-3, reads KAGVTQTPRYLIKTRGQQVTLSCSPISGHRSVSWYQQTPGQGLQFLFEYFSETQRNKGNFPGRFSGRQFSNSRSEMNVSTLELGDSALYLCASSFLALSTDTQYFGPGTRLTVL.

The rearrangement links TRBV25-1 to TRBJ1-6, with TRBD1 matching 7 bases. This CDR3 comprises 15 residues. From germline, CDR1 is MGHDK and CDR2 SYGVNS. With V trimmed by 6 bases and J by 6 bases, 8 bases remained unmatched. CDR3 coding DNA: TGTGCCAGCAGGGACAGGTTGGGGATTAATTCACCCCTCCACTTT. It is translated as CASRDRLGINSPLHF.

V is TRBV30 and J is TRBJ2-5; D might be TRBD1 (5 bases). This CDR3 contains 11 residues. Germline V gives CDR1 GTSNPN, CDR2 SVGIG (reference sequence). V lost 5 bases, J lost 2 bases, and 6 bases lay in between. In nucleotides, the CDR3 is TGTGCCTGGGACAGACAAGAGACCCAGTACTTC. It is translated as CAWDRQETQYF. The full variable domain, in which reference TRBV30 and TRBJ2-5 provide the parts outside the CDR3, is SQTIHQWPATLVQPVGSPLSLECTVEGTSNPNLYWYRQAAGRGLQLLFYSVGIGQISSEVPQNLSASRPQDRQFILSSKKLLLSDSGFYLCAWDRQETQYFGPGTRLLVL.

The gene calls are TRBV7-9 and TRBJ1-4; 7 bases map to TRBD1. The J segment lost 8 bases and the V segment lost 5 bases, leaving 5 bases of the junction unmatched. CDR1 and CDR2 from the germline V gene are SEHNR and FQNEAQ (reference sequence). The CDR3 runs to 13 residues. CDR3 in DNA: TGTGCCAGCAGCAGTGGACAGGAAGAAAAACTGTTTTTT. This codes for CASSSGQEEKLFF. The full variable domain, its missing parts supplied by reference TRBV7-9 and TRBJ1-4, is DTGVSQNPRHKITKRGQNVTFRCDPISEHNRLYWYRQTLGQGPEFLTYFQNEAQLEKSRLLSDRFSAERPKGSFSTLEIQRTEQGDSAMYLCASSSGQEEKLFFGSGTQLSVL.

This chain joins TRBV19 and TRBJ2-7; D is ambiguous. Germline V CDR1 and CDR2: LNHDA, SQIVND (reference sequence). Trimming removed 3 bases from V and 6 bases from J, with 18 bases in between. This CDR3 has 15 amino acids. The CDR3 DNA reads TGTGCCAGTAGTATTCAGTTCAGCCGGGCCGGCGAGCAGTACTTC. Translation gives CASSIQFSRAGEQYF.

The rearrangement links TRBV15 to TRBJ1-3, with D unresolved. Trimming cost V 0 bases and J 2 bases, with 5 bases left between them. There are 14 residues in the CDR3. Germline assignment: CDR1 LNHNV and CDR2 YYDKDF (reference sequence). The CDR3 loop is CATSREPTGNTIYF. The CDR3, as DNA: TGTGCCACCAGCAGAGAACCTACTGGAAACACCATATATTTT.

The chain couples TRBV4-1 to TRBJ1-2; 7 nucleotides line up with TRBD1. V was pared by 4 bases and J by 1 base, with 6 bases of the junction left unmatched. Per germline, CDR1 MGHRA and CDR2 YSYEKL. This CDR3 spans 15 amino acids. CDR3 in DNA: TGCGCCAGCAGCCCCTGGGACAGAAGTAACTATGGCTACACCTTC. It translates to CASSPWDRSNYGYTF.

This clone was found once. This chain uses TRBV6-1 with TRBJ2-7; TRBD1 is a possible D gene (6 bases). CDR3 size: 17 residues. Trimming left V 2 bases short and J 6 bases short, with 23 bases between. Germline V CDR1 and CDR2: MNHNS, SASEGT. The CDR3, as DNA: TGTGCCAGCAGTGAAAAAAGGTTCAAAGGGGGAAGGGGCGAGCAGTACTTC. It translates to CASSEKRFKGGRGEQYF.